This TCR beta chain was sequenced in a study of blood T cell repertoires in COVID-19. Study as a whole: The samples span acute and convalescent COVID-19 from the United States, Italy and Spain. PBMCs, B-cell-depleted T cells, or T cells provided the cDNA or gDNA that made up the material.

Original analysis: Reference gene primer amplification gave estimated nucleated cell counts. Only in-frame clones appear in the TCRdb table, and some are missing; sequencing was by immunoSEQ multiplex PCR. V and J calls and clone size are as listed in that table; D and trimming were resolved from the DNA. The profile shows some 230,000 clones, about 85% of them singletons. J was trimmed by 1 base and V by 5 bases; bases with no gene match: 9. This CDR3 has 16 residues. From germline, CDR1 is LNHDA and CDR2 SQIVND (reference sequence). The sequence was obtained from a woman in her sixties who had recovered from COVID-19. The sample comprised peripheral blood. The chain is built from TRBV19 and TRBJ2-7, with 9 nucleotides matching TRBD1. For the CDR3, the DNA is TGTGCCAGTAGTCCGTTCCGGGACAGGGTATCCTACGAGCAGTACTTC. As protein: CASSPFRDRVSYEQYF.